This record looks at one T cell receptor (beta chain) sequence and its context. The data are from a study of control samples from healthy donors and cancer patients. Generated by immunoSEQ multiplex PCR, the TCRdb table keeps only in-frame clones and is missing some. The data show 70,000 to 90,000 clones, 90% to 95% seen once. Germline V gene data show CDR1 as SGHVS and CDR2 as FQNEAQ. The CDR3 covers 13 residues. The V end was cut by 5 bases, the J end by 1 base, with 8 bases between. This chain uses TRBV7-8 with TRBJ1-1; no definite D call. The sequence came from a woman between 40 and 55 years old in good health. The sequenced sample was blood. CDR3 region: CASSPVTNTEAFF. The CDR3, as DNA: TGTGCCAGCAGCCCCGTCACGAACACTGAAGCTTTCTTT.